This T cell receptor beta chain was recovered during a study of siplizumab effects on memory and regulatory T cells. This clone appeared once. Clones were sequenced by immunoSEQ multiplex PCR, and TCRdb holds only the in-frame ones, with some missing. The top ten hold 0.4% to 0.5% of the sample, which has some 64,000 clones, roughly 85% seen once. Germline-derived CDR1 and CDR2 are SGHTA and FQGNSA. The CDR3 loop spans 13 amino acids. Trimming cost V 0 bases and J 5 bases, with 7 bases left between them. This clonotype originated in a human donor in good health. Sequencing input: memory CD4+ T cells sorted from blood. The rearrangement uses TRBV7-2 and TRBJ1-2; no definite D call. The CDR3 protein is CASSLASTYGYTF. CDR3 nucleotide sequence: TGTGCCAGCAGCTTAGCGTCCACATATGGCTACACCTTC.